These 22 T cell receptor beta chains share one sample of origin, sequenced in a study of T-cell memory formation after mild COVID-19. Each CDR3 protein gets one entry after TCRdb re-called the 5' RACE reads with MiXCR. Altogether more than 250,000 distinct CDR3 sequences are present, about a sixth being singletons, with the ten largest covering 20% to 25%. Sequenced sample: PBMCs or a T cell subset sorted from them (not recorded which). The receptors here all came from a young man who had mild COVID-19 (a few samples of this study predate the infection). Cell type and time point are not known.

A few counts support this clonotype. This chain links TRBV12-3 or TRBV12-4 with TRBJ1-5; D not resolved. The CDR3 spans 14 residues. V lost 0 bases to trimming and J lost 6 bases, with 9 bases between them. CDR3 in DNA: TGTGCCAGCAGTTTAGCCAGCTCTGTTCAGCCCCAGCATTTT. It translates to CASSLASSVQPQHF.

The chain is built from TRBV5-1 and TRBJ2-3, with 8 bases matching TRBD1. Unmatched junction bases numbered 6, after V lost 0 bases and J lost 3 bases. Germline CDR1 SGHRS, CDR2 YFSETQ. CDR3 size: 16 residues. The CDR3 loop reads CASSLGAGGETDTQYF. DNA for the CDR3: TGCGCCAGCAGCTTGGGGGCAGGGGGCGAGACAGATACGCAGTATTTT.

This clonotype has only a few counts. This chain connects TRBV11-2 to TRBJ2-6; 8 positions match TRBD1. This CDR3 spans 18 amino acids. Germline trimming cut 3 bases from V and 0 bases from J; bases unmatched to any gene: 7. Germline V CDR1 and CDR2: SGHAT, FQNNGV. The CDR3 protein is CASSFRPGGHSGANVLTF. CDR3 coding DNA: TGTGCCAGCAGCTTTCGACCAGGGGGCCACTCTGGGGCCAACGTCCTGACTTTC.

V usage is TRBV4-3 and J usage is TRBJ2-2; 10 nucleotides line up with TRBD2. With V trimmed by 2 bases and J by 4 bases, 7 bases remained unmatched. The germline CDR1 and CDR2 sequences are LGHNA and YSLEER. This CDR3 comprises 17 residues. This CDR3 is CASSQRLAGPSTGELFF. Written as DNA, the CDR3 is TGCGCCAGCAGCCAACGACTAGCGGGCCCCAGCACCGGGGAGCTGTTTTTT.

Only a few counts were recorded for this clonotype. The genes are TRBV20-1 and TRBJ2-3; 11 nucleotides agree with TRBD2. Looked up from germline, CDR1 is DFQATT and CDR2 is SNEGSKA (reference sequence). Unmatched junction bases numbered 5, after V lost 0 bases and J lost 3 bases. The CDR3 is 16 residues long. CDR3 sequence: CSARDRVAGGTDTQYF. CDR3 coding DNA: TGCAGTGCTAGAGATAGGGTAGCGGGAGGGACAGATACGCAGTATTTT.

This clonotype showed up many times. This chain uses TRBV28 with TRBJ2-1; D is undetermined. CDR3 length equals 13 residues. The ends were cut back, 8 bases at V and 4 bases at J, with 12 bases in the middle. CDR1 MDHEN and CDR2 SYDVKM come from the germline V gene. The CDR3 DNA follows: TGTGCCAGCGGAATTTCAGGATACAATGAGCAGTTCTTC. Translation gives CASGISGYNEQFF.

This clonotype was observed many times. The chain couples TRBV7-9 to TRBJ2-1; 9 positions agree with TRBD2. CDR1 and CDR2 (germline): SEHNR, FQNEAQ (reference sequence). The V and J ends lost 5 bases and 6 bases, in that order; junction bases with no gene match: 14. The CDR3 runs 17 residues. Here the CDR3 DNA reads TGTGCCAGCAGCCTTGGCGGACTAGCGCGGGCCCGCAATGAGCAGTTCTTC. Translated, it gives CASSLGGLARARNEQFF.

This chain links TRBV7-2 with TRBJ2-2; the D is unclear. Germline-derived CDR1 and CDR2 are SGHTA and FQGNSA. Trimming left V 4 bases short and J 3 bases short, with 3 bases between. The CDR3 has 12 amino acids. The CDR3 DNA reads TGTGCCAGCAGCTGGGACACCGGGGAGCTGTTTTTT. Its translation is CASSWDTGELFF. Full variable domain (remainder filled in from reference TRBV7-2 and TRBJ2-2): GAGVSQSPSNKVTEKGKDVELRCDPISGHTALYWYRQSLGQGLEFLIYFQGNSAPDKSGLPSDRFSAERTGGSVSTLTIQRTQQEDSAVYLCASSWDTGELFFGEGSRLTVL.

V usage is TRBV6-5 and J usage is TRBJ2-6, with 11 nucleotides matching TRBD2. Germline CDR1 reads MNHEY; CDR2 reads SVGAGI. The V segment lost 0 bases and the J segment 2 bases; nucleotides outside the gene matches: 3. This CDR3 region has 18 residues. The CDR3 is CASSYSLAGGPGANVLTF. The CDR3, as DNA: TGTGCCAGCAGTTACTCGTTAGCGGGGGGGCCTGGGGCCAACGTCCTGACTTTC.

A few counts support this clonotype. The chain is built from TRBV28 and TRBJ1-5, with 9 bases fitting TRBD1. The trim removed 7 bases at V and 2 bases at J, leaving 9 bases unmatched. Germline CDR1 reads MDHEN; CDR2 reads SYDVKM. This CDR3 is 16 amino acids long. CDR3 sequence (DNA): TGTGCCAGCACCGACTGGACAGGGGTCGGCAATCAGCCCCAGCATTTT. Its translation: CASTDWTGVGNQPQHF.

This clonotype was detected only a few times. The chain employs TRBV30 and TRBJ2-4; no firm D call. CDR3 length equals 13 residues. CDR1 is GTSNPN and CDR2 is SVGIG in the germline V gene (reference sequence). V lost 1 base and J 0 bases, leaving 4 bases between the germline ends. The CDR3 coding sequence is TGTGCCTGGAGTGGGTTAGCCAAAAACATTCAGTACTTC. Amino acid sequence: CAWSGLAKNIQYF.

V is TRBV7-9 and J is TRBJ2-7, with D perhaps matching TRBD1 (5 bases). V was clipped by 1 base and J by 2 bases, with 9 bases between them. Germline values: CDR1 SEHNR, CDR2 FQNEAQ (reference sequence). This CDR3 has 14 amino acids. CDR3 sequence reads: CASSLGGSAYEQYF. In DNA form, the CDR3 reads TGTGCCAGCAGCTTAGGGGGCAGTGCCTACGAGCAGTACTTC.

This rearrangement joins TRBV7-9 to TRBJ2-3; 7 nucleotides align to TRBD2. V lost 5 bases to trimming and J lost 2 bases; unmatched junction nucleotides: 10. The germline V gene encodes CDR1 SEHNR and CDR2 FQNEAQ (reference sequence). CDR3 length: 16 amino acids. CDR3: CASSQPGDYYTDTQYF. CDR3 nucleotides: TGTGCCAGCAGCCAGCCCGGGGACTATTACACAGATACGCAGTATTTT.

V usage is TRBV20-1 and J usage is TRBJ2-5; 7 bases fit TRBD1. The CDR3 runs 15 residues. Germline CDR1 DFQATT, CDR2 SNEGSKA (reference sequence). With V trimmed by 3 bases and J by 7 bases, 14 bases remained unmatched. The chain's CDR3 is CSASKPPGQKGTQYF. The CDR3 DNA follows: TGCAGTGCTAGTAAGCCGCCGGGACAGAAGGGGACCCAGTACTTC.

The rearrangement links TRBV7-2 to TRBJ2-3; 7 nucleotides agree with TRBD2. CDR1 is SGHTA, CDR2 FQGNSA, per germline. The CDR3 spans 14 residues. Losses at the gene ends were 8 bases for V and 1 base for J; bases not matched to a gene: 6. The chain's CDR3 is CASREAGRTDTQYF. For the CDR3, the DNA is TGTGCCAGCCGAGAAGCGGGACGCACAGATACGCAGTATTTT.

In DNA form, the CDR3 reads TGCAGCGTTGTCTATTCAGTTTACAATGAGCAGTTCTTC. As protein: CSVVYSVYNEQFF. This chain joins TRBV29-1 and TRBJ2-1; D remains unclear. Between the trimmed V and J ends, which lost 4 bases and 4 bases, there was a span of 11 bases. The CDR3 loop spans 13 amino acids. Germline CDR1 and CDR2: SQVTM and ANQGSEA.

This clonotype appeared a few times. This chain connects TRBV20-1 to TRBJ1-5; D not certain. CDR1 and CDR2 from the germline V gene are DFQATT and SNEGSKA (reference sequence). Trimming stripped 5 bases from V and 4 bases from J, with 9 bases between. The CDR3 covers 12 residues. CDR3 in DNA: TGCAGTGCTGCGCAGGAAAATCAGCCCCAGCATTTT. Translated: CSAAQENQPQHF.

This clonotype was observed a handful of times. The V gene is TRBV12-3 or TRBV12-4, the J gene TRBJ1-4, with D unclear. The V and J ends lost 3 bases and 6 bases respectively, with 14 bases between them. The CDR3 spans 15 residues. CDR3 amino acids: CASSLDPDGDEKLFF. CDR3 DNA sequence: TGTGCCAGCAGTTTGGACCCAGACGGTGATGAAAAACTGTTTTTT.

This clonotype occurred once. This chain connects TRBV4-3 to TRBJ1-6, with 7 positions matching TRBD1. The CDR3 has 16 residues. The V and J ends lost 1 base and 10 bases, in that order; junction bases with no gene match: 10. Germline-derived CDR1 and CDR2 are LGHNA and YSLEER. The CDR3 region has the DNA TGCGCCAGCAGCCAAGCAGGGGGACGACAGGGATCACCCCTCCACTTT. Encoded protein: CASSQAGGRQGSPLHF.

The V and J genes are TRBV6-6 and TRBJ1-1; D perhaps matches TRBD1 (6 bases). Germline assignment: CDR1 MNHNY and CDR2 SVGAGI (reference sequence). CDR3 length: 13 amino acids. Trimming stripped 6 bases from V and 3 bases from J, with 11 bases between. CDR3 DNA: TGTGCCAGCAGAGGACAGCCTTACACTGAAGCTTTCTTT. Its protein is CASRGQPYTEAFF.

This sequence joins TRBV12-3 or TRBV12-4 and TRBJ2-1; 8 nucleotides align to TRBD1. The J segment lost 5 bases and the V segment lost 5 bases, leaving 5 bases of the junction unmatched. CDR3 length: 14 amino acids. CDR3 sequence: CASSRGQGDNEQFF. CDR3 in DNA: TGTGCCAGCAGTCGAGGACAGGGTGACAATGAGCAGTTCTTC.

The chain couples TRBV7-3 to TRBJ1-1; no reliable D call. Germline loops: CDR1 SGHTA, CDR2 FQGTGA. The CDR3 loop spans 14 amino acids. Trimming cost V 0 bases and J 5 bases, with 10 bases left between them. The CDR3 protein is CASSLTGPSTEAFF. CDR3 bases: TGTGCCAGCAGCTTAACGGGTCCGAGTACTGAAGCTTTCTTT.